The text below deals with one T cell receptor beta chain. The junction does not match germline at one end; this may be a read error. CDR3 length equals 13 residues. The germline CDR1 and CDR2 sequences are SQVTM and ANQGSEA. The data derive from a study of tumor-infiltrating lymphocytes in primary liver carcinoma. The template, about 550 ng total RNA, yielded TCR beta cDNA made with a constant-region primer. Investigators got TCR beta libraries out of three nested multiplex PCR rounds, done with slightly modified ARM-PCR. The first two PCR rounds used TRBV1-TRBV30 forward primers with a C-beta reverse primer, roughly 11 cycles each. Each CDR3 protein is one row after TCRdb ran MiXCR on the multiplex PCR reads. The data show 45,000 or so distinct CDR3 sequences, more than 70% seen once. Total RNA and DNA came together from around 20-30 mg of bulk tissue without cell sorting.

The chain combines TRBV29-1 with TRBJ2-1; 7 bases map to TRBD1. The sample was tumor-adjacent normal liver tissue. The receptor comes from a woman aged 25 to 45 with primary liver carcinoma and hepatitis B virus infection. CDR3 nucleotide sequence: TGTAGTGCCGGAAGACAGGGAATCAATGAGCAGTTCTTC. Translating it yields CSAGRQGINEQFF.